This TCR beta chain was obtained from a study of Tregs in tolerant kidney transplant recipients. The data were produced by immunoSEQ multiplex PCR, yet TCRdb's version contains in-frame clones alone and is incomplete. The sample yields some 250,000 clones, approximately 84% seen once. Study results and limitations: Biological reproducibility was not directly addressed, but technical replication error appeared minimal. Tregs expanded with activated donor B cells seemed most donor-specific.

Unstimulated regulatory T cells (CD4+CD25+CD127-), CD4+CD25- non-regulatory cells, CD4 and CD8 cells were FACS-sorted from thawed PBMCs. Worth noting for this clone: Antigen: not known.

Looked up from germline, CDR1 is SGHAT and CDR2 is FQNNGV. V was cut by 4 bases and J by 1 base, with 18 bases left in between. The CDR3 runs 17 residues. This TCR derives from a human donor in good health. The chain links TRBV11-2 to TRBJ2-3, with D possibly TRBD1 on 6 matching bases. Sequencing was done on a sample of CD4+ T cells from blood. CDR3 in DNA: TGTGCCAGCAGCTACGGGGACATCCTGGGGGGCACAGATACGCAGTATTTT. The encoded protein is CASSYGDILGGTDTQYF.